The 23 T cell receptor beta chains listed next were all sequenced from one sample in a study of T cell responses to AZD1222 COVID-19 vaccine. Measured with immunoSEQ multiplex PCR; TCRdb has only the in-frame clones, and not every one. The sample has 130,000 to 150,000 clones; approximately 90% are singletons. The sequencing used peripheral blood, collected on day 0 of AZD1222 vaccination. These receptor sequences come from an adult in good health.

For the CDR3, the DNA is TGTGCCAGCAGTTACAGGGCAGGGAGGTACACTGAAGCTTTCTTT. Translation: CASSYRAGRYTEAFF. V is TRBV6-2 or TRBV6-3 and J is TRBJ1-1; tentative D call: TRBD1 (5 bases). V lost 2 bases and J lost 3, with 13 bases in between. This CDR3 has 15 residues. Germline V gene data show CDR1 as MNHEY and CDR2 as SVGEGT.

This clone was counted only a few times. The rearrangement uses TRBV10-1 and TRBJ2-7; D may be TRBD2 (5 bases). Trimming left V 2 bases short and J 4 bases short, with 12 bases between. Germline CDR1 WNHNN, CDR2 SYGVQD (reference sequence). The CDR3 sequence is 14 residues long. CDR3 sequence: CASSERGSRYEQYF. DNA for the CDR3: TGCGCCAGCAGTGAGCGAGGGAGTAGGTACGAGCAGTACTTC.

The J gene is TRBJ2-3, the V gene TRBV19; 8 bases line up with TRBD2. CDR1 and CDR2 from the germline V gene are LNHDA and SQIVND (reference sequence). The CDR3 has 16 amino acids. V trimming: 6 bases; J trimming: 6 bases; junction bases outside the gene matches: 14. The CDR3 region is CASRTAGAGAGDTQYF. The CDR3 nucleotides read TGTGCCAGTAGGACAGCGGGGGCGGGAGCTGGGGATACGCAGTATTTT.

This chain connects TRBV7-2 to TRBJ2-7, with 9 bases lining up with TRBD1. V lost 5 bases and J lost 2; bases outside the gene matches: 7. The germline gives CDR1 SGHTA, CDR2 FQGNSA. The CDR3 is 15 residues long. This chain's CDR3 is CASSTWDRVTYEQYF. The CDR3 region has the DNA TGTGCCAGCAGCACCTGGGACAGGGTTACCTACGAGCAGTACTTC.

The DNA of the CDR3 is TGTGCCAGCAGCGGGTACAGGGGGACTGAAGCTTTCTTT. Protein product: CASSGYRGTEAFF. The rearrangement joins TRBV7-9 to TRBJ1-1; 8 positions match TRBD1. The CDR3 consists of 13 residues. The V segment lost 5 bases and the J segment 5 bases; nucleotides outside the gene matches: 4. Germline V gene data show CDR1 as SEHNR and CDR2 as FQNEAQ (reference sequence).

This clone was seen only once. The J gene is TRBJ2-7, the V gene TRBV7-2, with 13 bases that match TRBD2. The CDR3 is 17 residues long. Germline assignment: CDR1 SGHTA and CDR2 FQGNSA. Trimming removed 1 base from V and 4 bases from J; junction bases left unmatched: 7. CDR3 sequence: CASSLGKGLAGRYEQYF. In nucleotides, the CDR3 is TGTGCCAGCAGCTTAGGGAAGGGACTAGCGGGACGATACGAGCAGTACTTC.

The chain combines TRBV5-1 with TRBJ2-2; unclear D gene. CDR3 length: 13 residues. CDR1 is SGHRS, CDR2 YFSETQ, per germline. Trimming pared 4 bases from V and 1 base from J, leaving 5 bases between. CDR3 residues: CASSTENTGELFF. DNA of the CDR3: TGCGCCAGCAGCACCGAGAACACCGGGGAGCTGTTTTTT.

The chain has TRBV19 and TRBJ2-2, with TRBD1 matching 8 bases. CDR1 and CDR2 from the germline V gene are LNHDA and SQIVND (reference sequence). V was pared by 6 bases and J by 6 bases, with 6 bases of the junction left unmatched. The CDR3 totals 14 residues. Here the CDR3 reads CASRTQGGAGELFF. The CDR3 region has the DNA TGTGCCAGTAGGACACAGGGGGGAGCCGGGGAGCTGTTTTTT.

This chain links TRBV4-1 with TRBJ2-7; no definite D call. V lost 6 bases, J lost 4 bases, and 13 bases lay in between. Germline CDR1 MGHRA, CDR2 YSYEKL. The CDR3 runs to 13 residues. The CDR3 reads CASRSTDQYEQYF. In DNA form, the CDR3 reads TGCGCCAGCAGATCTACAGACCAGTACGAGCAGTACTTC.

The genes are TRBV18 and TRBJ2-3, with D tentatively TRBD2 (6 bases). Trimming cost V 5 bases and J 9 bases, with 15 bases left between them. CDR3 size: 13 residues. Germline assignment: CDR1 KGHSH and CDR2 LQKENI. Written as DNA, the CDR3 is TGTGCCAGCTCAGCCCCCCCTCGGGAGACGCAGTATTTT. Residues: CASSAPPRETQYF. Combining the CDR3 with reference TRBV18 and TRBJ2-3 gives the whole variable domain NAGVMQNPRHLVRRRGQEARLRCSPMKGHSHVYWYRQLPEEGLKFMVYLQKENIIDESGMPKERFSAEFPKEGPSILRIQQVVRGDSAAYFCASSAPPRETQYFGPGTRLTVL.

The chain employs TRBV12-3 or TRBV12-4 and TRBJ2-5, with a possible D match to TRBD1 (6 bases). Trimming took off 8 bases at V and 7 bases at J, with 17 bases between the two ends. The CDR3 spans 13 residues. DNA of the CDR3: TGTGCCAGCCGAAGAAGGGGGTTTGGGACCCAGTACTTC. Translation gives CASRRRGFGTQYF.

The gene calls are TRBV11-2 and TRBJ1-2; D unresolved. From germline, CDR1 is SGHAT and CDR2 FQNNGV. Between the trimmed V and J ends, which lost 4 bases and 3 bases, there was a span of 9 bases. The CDR3 runs to 13 residues. The CDR3 protein is CASSSQTDYGYTF. Here the CDR3 DNA reads TGTGCCAGCAGCTCGCAGACCGACTATGGCTACACCTTC.

The rearrangement links TRBV7-2 to TRBJ1-4; 10 positions agree with TRBD1. CDR1 is SGHTA, CDR2 FQGNSA, per germline. V trimming: 3 bases; J trimming: 5 bases; junction bases outside the gene matches: 6. The CDR3 contains 16 residues. The CDR3 DNA is TGTGCCAGCAGCTTGGGGACAGGGGTGCAAAATGAAAAACTGTTTTTT. Translation gives CASSLGTGVQNEKLFF.

This clone was seen a handful of times. The chain employs TRBV28 and TRBJ1-2; 7 bases align to TRBD1. The length of the CDR3 is 14 residues. V dropped 7 bases and J dropped 3; count of bases not matched to a gene: 8. CDR1 and CDR2 from the germline V gene are MDHEN and SYDVKM. CDR3 residues: CASNRQGEDYGYTF. DNA of the CDR3: TGTGCCAGCAACCGACAGGGTGAAGACTATGGCTACACCTTC.

The rearrangement uses TRBV27 and TRBJ1-6; no clear D gene. V was pared by 3 bases and J by 7 bases, with 10 bases between. The CDR3 is 14 amino acids. Germline V gives CDR1 MNHEY, CDR2 SMNVEV (reference sequence). CDR3 coding DNA: TGTGCCAGCAGTTTCGAGGGCCTGAATTCACCCCTCCACTTT. Encoded protein: CASSFEGLNSPLHF.

The chain combines TRBV7-2 with TRBJ1-1; TRBD1 matches 9 bases. Germline V CDR1 and CDR2: SGHTA, FQGNSA. V gave up 1 base and J gave up 11 bases; unmatched junction bases: 8. The CDR3 is 14 residues long. The CDR3 reads CASSLVWDRAMAFF. DNA for the CDR3: TGTGCCAGCAGCTTAGTATGGGACAGGGCGATGGCTTTCTTT.

V usage is TRBV5-4 and J usage is TRBJ1-3; TRBD1 might be the D (5 bases). V was pared by 0 bases and J by 1 base, with 17 bases between. Germline V gene sequence: CDR1 SGHNT, CDR2 YYREEE (reference sequence). The length of the CDR3 is 18 residues. Here the CDR3 reads CASSLAPARGGSGNTIYF. In DNA, the CDR3 is TGTGCCAGCAGCTTGGCTCCCGCTCGTGGGGGTTCTGGAAACACCATATATTTT.

The chain joins TRBV20-1 to TRBJ2-7; D is possibly TRBD1 (5 bases). Germline V lookup: CDR1 DFQATT, CDR2 SNEGSKA (reference sequence). This CDR3 is 14 amino acids long. Trimming took off 3 bases at V and 9 bases at J, with 21 bases between the two ends. The CDR3 reads CSASHTSGLVLQYF. CDR3 nucleotide sequence: TGCAGTGCTAGTCATACTTCAGGGCTAGTCCTGCAGTACTTC.

The rearrangement joins TRBV5-1 to TRBJ2-1; 11 bases line up with TRBD2. Per the germline V gene, CDR1 is SGHRS and CDR2 is YFSETQ. Unmatched junction bases numbered 5, after V lost 1 base and J lost 5 bases. There are 16 residues in the CDR3. DNA of the CDR3: TGCGCCAGCAGCTTGTCCCCGACTAGCGGGGACAATGAGCAGTTCTTC. It is translated as CASSLSPTSGDNEQFF.

The rearrangement links TRBV6-1 to TRBJ1-1, with TRBD1 matching over 7 bases. Germline values: CDR1 MNHNS, CDR2 SASEGT. The CDR3 spans 15 residues. J was trimmed by 5 bases and V by 2 bases; bases with no gene match: 8. Written as DNA, the CDR3 is TGTGCCAGCAGTGAATATGCCAGGGGGAGGACTGAAGCTTTCTTT. It specifies CASSEYARGRTEAFF.

V usage is TRBV24-1 and J usage is TRBJ2-3, with 8 positions matching TRBD2. The J segment lost 1 base and the V segment lost 4 bases, leaving 9 bases of the junction unmatched. The CDR3 is 17 amino acids. Germline V CDR1 and CDR2: KGHDR, SFDVKD. CDR3 amino acids: CATSDAGGREGTDTQYF. CDR3 in DNA: TGTGCCACCAGTGACGCGGGAGGTAGGGAAGGCACAGATACGCAGTATTTT.

The chain is built from TRBV19 and TRBJ1-1; TRBD1 is a possible D gene (6 bases). Trimming stripped 8 bases from V and 2 bases from J, with 12 bases between. The CDR3 is 13 amino acids. CDR1 is LNHDA and CDR2 is SQIVND in the germline V gene (reference sequence). CDR3 nucleotides: TGTGCCAGTTCAGGACAGCTCAACACTGAAGCTTTCTTT. This codes for CASSGQLNTEAFF.

This chain uses TRBV29-1 with TRBJ1-3, with D hard to call. V was cut by 4 bases and J by 0 bases, with 7 bases left in between. Germline V gene data show CDR1 as SQVTM and CDR2 as ANQGSEA. The CDR3 spans 13 residues. CDR3 coding DNA: TGCAGCGTTGCTTTATCCTCTGGAAACACCATATATTTT. It specifies CSVALSSGNTIYF.